This T cell receptor (beta chain) was sequenced during a study of cytomegalovirus exposure and HLA in healthy donors (TCRdb year 2017). A note on the overall study: In an earlier analysis of 587 of the donors, approximately 300 Gb of sequence data and some 120 million unique TCR beta sequences from 180 million or so T cells were reported. An earlier analysis of roughly 580 of the donors used high-throughput TCR beta sequencing to judge whether each TCR beta V gene segment behaved as functional or pseudogenic. Several DR-DQ haplotypes were handled as single units for association and clustering because linkage in the cohort was strong. The study combined high-throughput TCR immunosequencing, statistical association of individual TCRs with disease status, and machine learning to predict cytomegalovirus infection status. The study used immunosequencing to profile the T cell repertoires of around 600 subjects and linked those repertoires to cytomegalovirus serostatus. Of the 398 genotyped donors, 81% were placed in the genetic ancestry cluster associated with self-reported Caucasian donors. Besides the first cohort of approximately 670 subjects, a separate validation cohort made up of 95 to 150 different subjects was used. About 320 gigabases of sequencing data and around 87 million unique TCR sequences were included in an early release covering about 700 HLA-typed donors. In a later analysis, previously published TCR beta repertoires from 550 to 700 donors were re-analyzed and high-resolution HLA genotyping was added so that TCR occurrence patterns could be studied. The aim of the study was to test whether cataloging public T cell receptors could identify signatures of past pathogen exposure. Typing coverage differed by locus: A, B, C, DRB1 and DQB1 were typed in roughly 620-640 donors, DQA1 in 500 to 550, DPA1 in 600 to 610, and DPB1 in roughly 450. Donor age, sex, ethnicity and CMV serostatus were compiled alongside the repertoire data. The later analysis used no new phenotypic data to find candidate immune exposures, relying instead on TCR beta sequences and their occurrence across donors. On average, approximately 250,000 unique TCR beta nucleotide sequences were sequenced per donor among about 400 genotyped donors of the cohort, with roughly 18% of those sequences being non-productive. Every discovery cohort repertoire had been produced on one sequencing platform. Genome-wide SNP genotypes for about 65% of the 666 donors were used in a later genetic analysis, which treated that subset as a discovery cohort. Class I and class II HLA loci were covered by the typing at four-digit resolution. The paper as a whole reports these results and caveats: The earlier analysis of about 600 of the donors excluded roughly 17 rarely observed V segments, including chromosome 9 orphons, because counts were too low. Specific HLA alleles were associated with 15,000 to 20,000 TCR beta sequences at a false discovery rate of 0.05 in a later analysis. Assigning TCR associations to individual alleles was difficult when HLA alleles, especially DR and DQ, strongly co-occurred. In a later analysis, TCR association rates were found to vary across HLA loci, with the most associated TCRs seen for DRB1 alleles and the fewest for HLA-C alleles. In a later analysis, HLA-associated TCR beta chains were found to be more clonally expanded and to have lower generation probabilities than equally common non-associated chains. In both the original and validation cohorts, the classifier was reported to diagnose cytomegalovirus status with high specificity and sensitivity. Some IMGT-functional V segments, including TRBV6-2 and TRBV6-3, could not be distinguished by the 87-base-pair reads and were therefore excluded. Sequencing depth was assumed to be roughly uniform across donors in the presence/absence analyses, though that assumption may not hold. In vitro tests confirmed that a few of the cytomegalovirus-associated TCR beta chains recognize cytomegalovirus antigens. A later genetic analysis reported fewer N-insertions in productive TCRs among donors in an Asian-associated ancestry cluster than the roughly 620-donor mean. Correlated functional status among segregating V segments might be attributable to linkage disequilibrium, but an unknown experimental factor could not be ruled out. In an earlier analysis of over 550 of the donors, most TCR beta V segments were observed in productive rearrangements about 87% or about 30% of the time, broadly matching IMGT annotations. A cluster of highly shared sequence variants was judged likely to be a technical artifact of the sequencing pipeline. While some public TCRs were present in many individuals, most TCR sequences turned up only very rarely across donors. The authors suggested that the approach could potentially be generalized to other disease states and immunological phenotypes. In a later analysis, most CMV-associated TCR beta chains were found to appear HLA-restricted, with HLA associations seemingly driven largely by CMV exposure. Several of the top co-occurrence clusters appeared to be linked to parvovirus B19, influenza, CMV and Epstein-Barr virus, according to a later analysis. The cohort was sequenced for TCR beta chains only, and without alpha or paired-chain data the features that could be detected were limited. Because HLA typing was unavailable for some donors at each locus, only the typed subset was used in association tests. V-gene and J-gene trimming of TCR beta chains was associated with a missense DCLRE1C variant in a later genetic analysis, and the association was replicated in an independent cohort. Immune exposure information for the cohort was limited to CMV serostatus. A further reported finding was that TCR beta sequences accurately predicted the HLA-A and HLA-B alleles for most subjects in the first cohort. The study listed 150 to 200 TCR beta chains as associated with cytomegalovirus.

Trimming accounts for 10 bases at V and 6 bases at J, while the number of junction bases matched to no gene is 6. Inclusive of the bounding cysteine and phenylalanine, the CDR3 is 13 residues long. Of all the DNA, just the CDR3 is kept, 39 bases in frame from base 1. CDR1 SEHNR and CDR2 FQNEAQ are derived from the germline V gene (reference sequence). The cohort was made up of 500 to 800 healthy bone marrow donors. All cohort members were sampled while nominally healthy, although unrecorded immune exposures were likely present. The donor tested CMV seronegative and was one of the 352 seronegative cohort members. A peripheral blood sample was provided by each donor, and peripheral blood mononuclear cells were used for TCR beta sequencing. Genomic DNA was extracted from the blood cell samples with the Qiagen DNeasy Blood Extraction Kit. This clone was counted at least ten times. Its recognized antigen is unknown. The record has no base qualities; no much larger clone is one base away.

Preparation of the library involved the immunoSEQ multiplex PCR assay. A mixture of 60 forward primers for TCR Vbeta segments and 13 reverse primers for TCR Jbeta segments was used in the multiplex PCR. The CDR3 region of rearranged TCR beta genes was amplified from genomic DNA by a multiplex PCR assay. Amplified TCR beta libraries were sequenced as 87-base-pair reads on the Illumina HiSeq System. The original pipeline was this. A later analysis counted approximately 76 million unique TCR beta chains across the 666 repertoires, and roughly 9.9 million of these chains were shared by at least two donors. Raw reads were error-corrected and collapsed into unique sequences by a nearest-neighbor algorithm in which closely related sequences were merged to remove PCR and sequencing errors. V, D and J gene segments were assigned by aligning CDR3 sequences to IMGT reference sequences. Each retained sequence needed at least a six-nucleotide match to both a V gene segment and a J gene segment. Rearrangements were called productive when the CDR3 lacked stop codons and stayed in frame with V and J; all others were non-productive. CDR3 was defined by IMGT convention, running from the second conserved V-encoded cysteine to the conserved J-encoded phenylalanine. The earlier analysis of about 620 of the donors excluded sequences that lacked an unambiguous match to a single V gene segment. In an earlier analysis of 450 to 750 of the donors, a V segment was called functional when productive rearrangements were above 56.7%, and segregating when the standard deviation between donors exceeded 5%. To diagnose cytomegalovirus status from the catalog of TCR beta chain sequences, a statistical classification framework was built. In a later analysis, V and J genes were assigned by comparing TCR nucleotide sequences against IMGT/GENE-DB human TR gene sequences. In a later analysis, CDR3 sequences and most-parsimonious VDJ recombination scenarios were assigned using the TCRdist pipeline. In a later analysis, each TCR beta chain was defined by its CDR3 amino acid sequence together with its V-gene family, and reads lacking a unique V-gene family were excluded. As a way to deal with suspected cross-contamination and a sequencing artifact, a later analysis dropped over 550 nucleotide sequences that were highly shared and had low generation probability. In a later analysis, a clonal expansion index was calculated for each public chain from normalized within-repertoire ranks of inferred template counts. In a later analysis, generation probabilities were computed with a VDJ recombination model fitted to out-of-frame rearrangements, and the resulting probabilities were checked against IGoR. In a later analysis, hypergeometric tests were used to score TCR-TCR, TCR-HLA and TCR-CMV co-occurrence, with a repertoire-size bias correction applied to TCR pairs. A later analysis estimated false discovery rates by permuting HLA or CMV assignments 20 times. In a later analysis, co-occurring TCRs were grouped using DBSCAN, with TCRdist sequence similarity added in when clustering inside HLA-allele-positive subsets. Repertoires with fewer than 30,000 or more than 120,000 public chains were left out of co-occurrence clustering, as were about 5 repertoires with anomalous nucleotide sharing. Drawn from immuneACCESS, this table holds only the in-frame rearrangements with V and J called that TCRdb kept. Clones are partly lost; checked studies trace under half to an unresolved V gene and leave the rest unexplained. Clone size and V and J calls were adopted from that table, with D and trimming inferred from the DNA. This sample gives around 130,000 clones in total; around 80% of them show up just once. The ten biggest clones cover 2% of the sample.

The specimen sequenced was PBMCs. The receptor was isolated from a man between 18 and 29 years old in good health and CMV-seronegative. This sequence uses TRBV7-9 and TRBJ1-6, with 7 central nucleotides matching TRBD1. At the DNA level, the sequence is TGTGCCACTGGGACAGCCCTTAATTCACCCCTCCACTTT. The encoded protein is CATGTALNSPLHF.